Detailed here is one TCR beta chain. The data derive from a study of technical replicates of blood from several donors. Clones were sequenced by immunoSEQ multiplex PCR, and TCRdb holds only the in-frame ones, with some missing. The data hold tens of thousands of clones, with over 90% observed a single time. Trimming cost V 0 bases and J 3 bases; bases outside gene matches: 3. Germline-derived CDR1 and CDR2 are SGDLS and YYNGEE. The CDR3 has 14 amino acids. The source of this sequence is a human donor in good health. Material: T cells isolated from PBMCs. The chain is built from TRBV9 and TRBJ2-7; TRBD2 aligns across 7 bases. The CDR3 nucleotides are TGTGCCAGCAGCGTAGCTAGCGGACTCTACGAGCAGTACTTC. The encoded protein is CASSVASGLYEQYF. The variable domain in full, with the rest retrieved from reference TRBV9 and TRBJ2-7, is DSGVTQTPKHLITATGQRVTLRCSPRSGDLSVYWYQQSLDQGLQFLIQYYNGEERAKGNILERFSAQQFPDLHSELNLSSLELGDSALYFCASSVASGLYEQYFGPGTRLTVT.